Below, 24 T cell receptor beta chains from the same sample are listed, as sequenced in a study of blood T cell repertoires in COVID-19 (dated by TCRdb to 2019 to 2021). Library prep was done by the immunoSEQ multiplex PCR assay. Held by TCRdb, this immuneACCESS table contains in-frame sequences only and omits some clones. Under half of the omission traces to an unresolved V gene where checked; the cause of the rest is unknown. Counted in this sample were over 250,000 clones; roughly 88% of them appeared once. The top ten clones comprise around 0.9% of the sample. The sample comprised PBMCs or T cells enriched from blood (not recorded which). All receptors come from a woman in her 30s who had recovered from COVID-19.

This sequence joins TRBV19 and TRBJ2-1; TRBD2 matches at 8 bases. Germline V gene lookup returns CDR1 LNHDA and CDR2 SQIVND (reference sequence). The CDR3 runs 17 residues. V was clipped by 5 bases and J by 3 bases; unmatched bases: 12. The CDR3 bases are TGTGCCAGTAGTTCCCAACTAGCGGAAAGAATCTACAATGAGCAGTTCTTC. This encodes CASSSQLAERIYNEQFF.

The chain is built from TRBV6-4 and TRBJ2-7; D might be TRBD1 (5 bases). Trimming took 1 base from V and 4 from J, leaving 14 bases between them. The germline V gene has CDR1 MRHNA and CDR2 SNTAGT. There are 15 residues in the CDR3. In DNA, the CDR3 is TGTGCCAGCAGTGACTTGGGCAGGGTTATGTACGAGCAGTACTTC. Amino acid sequence: CASSDLGRVMYEQYF.

This rearrangement joins TRBV6-5 to TRBJ2-5; D gene ambiguous. The CDR3 is 15 amino acids. Germline assignment: CDR1 MNHEY and CDR2 SVGAGI. V was cut by 0 bases and J by 5 bases, with 13 bases left in between. The CDR3: CASSYSERLRETQYF. As DNA, the CDR3 is TGTGCCAGCAGTTACTCAGAGCGCTTACGGGAGACCCAGTACTTC.

V and J are TRBV5-1 and TRBJ1-3; D is uncertain. CDR1 is SGHRS and CDR2 is YFSETQ in the germline V gene. Trimming cost V 4 bases and J 2 bases, with 19 bases left between them. The CDR3 extends over 17 amino acids. DNA for the CDR3: TGCGCCAGCAGCCCGGGGTGGCGGGTCCGTCCTGGAAACACCATATATTTT. It translates to CASSPGWRVRPGNTIYF.

The V and J genes are TRBV5-1 and TRBJ1-1, with 9 bases matching TRBD1. The V gene end was trimmed by 4 bases and the J gene end by 6 bases; junction bases not matched to a gene: 7. Germline loops: CDR1 SGHRS, CDR2 YFSETQ. This CDR3 comprises 14 residues. The CDR3 DNA reads as TGCGCCAGCAGCGACACAGGGGGCGTCGCTGAAGCTTTCTTT. The encoded protein is CASSDTGGVAEAFF.

The chain carries TRBV14 and TRBJ1-1, with D hard to call. The CDR3 runs to 13 residues. The germline V gene has CDR1 SGHDN and CDR2 FVKESK. V dropped 4 bases and J dropped 7 bases, with 13 bases sitting between them. CDR3 DNA: TGTGCCAGCAGCCCAAGCCCGAATTATGAAGCTTTCTTT. Translated, it gives CASSPSPNYEAFF. The full variable domain, completed using reference TRBV14 and TRBJ1-1, is EAGVTQFPSHSVIEKGQTVTLRCDPISGHDNLYWYRRVMGKEIKFLLHFVKESKQDESGMPNNRFLAERTGGTYSTLKVQPAELEDSGVYFCASSPSPNYEAFFGQGTRLTVV.

The chain links TRBV6-5 to TRBJ2-7; TRBD1 matches at 7 bases. Trimming at V came to 0 bases and at J to 3 bases, leaving 2 bases not matched to a gene. Per germline, CDR1 MNHEY and CDR2 SVGAGI. The CDR3 runs 14 residues. Written as DNA, the CDR3 is TGTGCCAGCAGTTACTCGGACAGGAGCTACGAGCAGTACTTC. Protein: CASSYSDRSYEQYF.

The V call is TRBV18, the J call TRBJ2-1, with 7 bases matching TRBD1. In germline, CDR1 is KGHSH, CDR2 LQKENI. The CDR3 has 14 residues. After removal of 3 bases from V and 8 bases from J, the junction contained 7 bases not matched to a gene. The CDR3 reads CASSPSTGTDEQFF. As DNA, the CDR3 is TGTGCCAGCTCACCGTCGACAGGGACCGATGAGCAGTTCTTC.

This clone appeared a few times. V and J are TRBV18 and TRBJ1-3; a weak D match, TRBD1 (6 bases). Looked up from germline, CDR1 is KGHSH and CDR2 is LQKENI. The V gene lost 5 bases and the J gene lost 2 bases, with 16 bases spanning the gap. There are 16 residues in the CDR3. The CDR3 region has the DNA TGTGCCAGCTCATCCTCAGGGGTAAAGACTGGAAACACCATATATTTT. Amino acid sequence: CASSSSGVKTGNTIYF.

The J gene is TRBJ1-2, the V gene TRBV24-1; D is unresolved. Germline loops: CDR1 KGHDR, CDR2 SFDVKD. Trimming cost V 5 bases and J 3 bases, with 9 bases left between them. The CDR3 spans 13 residues. The CDR3 reads CATSGPYDYGYTF. The DNA of the CDR3 is TGTGCCACCAGTGGGCCGTACGACTATGGCTACACCTTC.

The chain uses TRBV7-9 and TRBJ1-1; D is ambiguous. The CDR3 contains 14 residues. From germline, CDR1 is SEHNR and CDR2 FQNEAQ (reference sequence). The V gene lost 6 bases and the J gene lost 4 bases, with 15 bases spanning the gap. The CDR3 DNA follows: TGTGCCAGCAGGAATTGGGAGGTGGGCACTGAAGCTTTCTTT. Its translation is CASRNWEVGTEAFF. Full variable domain (missing parts from reference TRBV7-9 and TRBJ1-1): DTGVSQNPRHKITKRGQNVTFRCDPISEHNRLYWYRQTLGQGPEFLTYFQNEAQLEKSRLLSDRFSAERPKGSFSTLEIQRTEQGDSAMYLCASRNWEVGTEAFFGQGTRLTVV.

The chain recombines TRBV6-5 with TRBJ1-6, with 8 bases fitting TRBD1. This CDR3 is 15 amino acids long. V shed 2 bases and J 9 bases; nucleotides not matched to a gene: 6. Germline V lookup: CDR1 MNHEY, CDR2 SVGAGI. This CDR3 is CASSYRDRISSPLHF. The CDR3 DNA is TGTGCCAGCAGTTACCGGGACAGGATTTCTTCACCCCTCCACTTT.

The rearrangement joins TRBV5-1 to TRBJ2-1; 8 bases line up with TRBD1. There are 13 residues in the CDR3. Germline V lookup: CDR1 SGHRS, CDR2 YFSETQ. V was pared by 9 bases and J by 5 bases, with 7 bases of the junction left unmatched. The CDR3 DNA reads TGCGCCACTAGGGCAGGGGGCCACAATGAGCAGTTCTTC. This codes for CATRAGGHNEQFF.

CDR3 bases: TGCGCCAGCAGTGTAGCGGGGTCCTACGAGCAGTACTTC. Translating it yields CASSVAGSYEQYF. This chain connects TRBV5-1 to TRBJ2-7; 8 nucleotides agree with TRBD2. In germline, CDR1 is SGHRS, CDR2 YFSETQ. The V and J ends lost 5 bases and 1 base, in that order; junction bases with no gene match: 2. There are 13 residues in the CDR3.

The chain couples TRBV28 to TRBJ2-7; 7 nucleotides match TRBD1. Looked up from germline, CDR1 is MDHEN and CDR2 is SYDVKM. With V trimmed by 4 bases and J by 4 bases, 10 bases remained unmatched. The CDR3 spans 15 residues. CDR3 nucleotide sequence: TGTGCCAGCAGTTCTCCTCAAGGGGGCAAGTACGAGCAGTACTTC. Its protein product is CASSSPQGGKYEQYF. Based on the CDR3 plus reference TRBV28 and TRBJ2-7, the full variable domain is DVKVTQSSRYLVKRTGEKVFLECVQDMDHENMFWYRQDPGLGLRLIYFSYDVKMKEKGDIPEGYSVSREKKERFSLILESASTNQTSMYLCASSSPQGGKYEQYFGPGTRLTVT.

The chain uses TRBV3-1 (or the pseudogene TRBV3-2) and TRBJ2-1; TRBD2 matches at 7 bases. Germline CDR1 is LGHDT and CDR2 is YNNKEL (reference sequence). The V segment lost 1 base and the J segment 9 bases; nucleotides outside the gene matches: 12. The CDR3 covers 16 residues. The CDR3 DNA reads TGTGCCAGCAGCCAAGGGGGCGGGAGATGGGCGACTGAGCAGTTCTTC. It encodes CASSQGGGRWATEQFF.

The chain joins TRBV14 to TRBJ2-1, with D tentatively TRBD2 (6 bases). Germline CDR1 and CDR2: SGHDN and FVKESK. With 2 bases removed from V and 5 bases from J, the gap between germline ends came to 13 bases. The CDR3 runs 15 residues. The CDR3 reads CASSQRRAANNEQFF. The CDR3 nucleotides read TGTGCCAGCAGCCAACGGAGGGCCGCTAACAATGAGCAGTTCTTC. Full variable domain (outside the CDR3, taken from reference TRBV14 and TRBJ2-1): EAGVTQFPSHSVIEKGQTVTLRCDPISGHDNLYWYRRVMGKEIKFLLHFVKESKQDESGMPNNRFLAERTGGTYSTLKVQPAELEDSGVYFCASSQRRAANNEQFFGPGTRLTVL.

The chain carries TRBV6-1 and TRBJ2-7; TRBD1 aligns across 11 bases. The CDR3 totals 16 residues. CDR1 MNHNS and CDR2 SASEGT come from the germline V gene. V trimming: 6 bases; J trimming: 3 bases; junction bases outside the gene matches: 10. This chain's CDR3 is CASSETTGTGGYEQYF. The CDR3 nucleotides are TGTGCCAGCAGCGAAACCACCGGGACAGGGGGCTACGAGCAGTACTTC.

Here the CDR3 DNA reads TGTGCCAGCAGCCAAGGTAGCGGGCCCAAAAACATTCAGTACTTC. Residues: CASSQGSGPKNIQYF. The chain employs TRBV3-1 (or the pseudogene TRBV3-2) and TRBJ2-4, with 7 positions matching TRBD2. Germline lookup yields CDR1 LGHDT and CDR2 YNNKEL (reference sequence). Unmatched junction bases numbered 2, after V lost 1 base and J lost 2 bases. The CDR3 runs 15 residues.

This clone was detected only once. V is TRBV6-1 and J is TRBJ1-5; 9 bases map to TRBD1. Germline V CDR1 and CDR2: MNHNS, SASEGT. J was trimmed by 2 bases and V by 2 bases; bases with no gene match: 16. The CDR3 has 20 residues. CDR3 nucleotides: TGTGCCAGCAGTGAAAATAACCCGGGACAGGGATCATGGGGCAATCAGCCCCAGCATTTT. This gives the protein CASSENNPGQGSWGNQPQHF.

CDR3 in amino acids: CASSSSGPTDTQYF. The CDR3 DNA reads TGTGCCAGCAGCTCTAGCGGGCCCACAGATACGCAGTATTTT. The genes are TRBV5-5 and TRBJ2-3, with 8 positions matching TRBD2. Germline assignment: CDR1 SGHKS and CDR2 YYEKEE (reference sequence). The J segment lost 2 bases and the V segment lost 3 bases, leaving 2 bases of the junction unmatched. The CDR3 consists of 14 residues.

This chain joins TRBV7-3 and TRBJ2-6; TRBD2 might be the D (5 bases). The V end lost 4 bases, the J end lost 2 bases, and 24 bases lay between the germline ends. CDR1 and CDR2 (germline): SGHTA, FQGTGA. The CDR3 runs 20 residues. CDR3 in amino acids: CASSSPGISPLLAGANVLTF. The CDR3, as DNA: TGTGCCAGCAGCTCCCCCGGGATTTCTCCCCTGCTAGCTGGGGCCAACGTCCTGACTTTC.

The rearrangement links TRBV19 to TRBJ2-1; TRBD2 matches 8 bases. Germline lookup yields CDR1 LNHDA and CDR2 SQIVND (reference sequence). V was clipped by 1 base and J by 8 bases; unmatched bases: 4. The CDR3 length is 14 residues. The DNA for the CDR3 is TGTGCCAGTAGTATAGCGGGGGGGAGGGATGAGCAGTTCTTC. Its translation is CASSIAGGRDEQFF.

The rearrangement uses TRBV5-1 and TRBJ1-5; TRBD1 agrees at 9 bases. V lost 4 bases to trimming and J lost 5 bases; unmatched junction nucleotides: 7. CDR3 size: 15 residues. From germline, CDR1 is SGHRS and CDR2 YFSETQ. The CDR3 sequence: CASSPGQGFHQPQHF. CDR3 nucleotides: TGCGCCAGCAGCCCGGGACAGGGATTTCATCAGCCCCAGCATTTT.